These 25 T cell receptor beta chains were sequenced from one sample in a study of regulatory T cells in long-lasting Graves disease. Regarding time point: newly diagnosed GD, antithyroid drugs for less than 3 months. The TCR library was made from RNA that had been extracted from PBMCs in TRIzol. Construction of the TCR beta libraries employed iRepertoire HTBI primers in conjunction with Arm-PCR of CDR3 regions. TCRdb itself ran the multiplex PCR reads through MiXCR, one entry per CDR3 protein. The repertoire holds 400,000 to 500,000 distinct CDR3 sequences, with 16% as singletons. These data were likewise used in another study, on T cells in Graves' hyperthyroidism and ophthalmopathy.

This specimen was peripheral blood mononuclear cells (PBMCs), taken at new diagnosis, from a patient treated with antithyroid drugs. These TCRs come from a woman aged 30 to 39 with Graves disease.

This clonotype came up a few times. The chain employs TRBV29-1 and TRBJ2-7; D is undetermined. CDR3 size: 13 residues. The germline V and J ends were trimmed by 8 bases and 1 base, with 15 bases remaining between them. CDR1 is SQVTM, CDR2 ANQGSEA, per germline. In nucleotides, the CDR3 is TGCAGCATCCGGGTAGAGTCGTCCTACGAGCAGTACTTC. Its protein product is CSIRVESSYEQYF.

This clonotype was seen repeatedly, ten times or more. The genes are TRBV18 and TRBJ2-1; 9 positions agree with TRBD2. From germline, CDR1 is KGHSH and CDR2 LQKENI. There are 15 residues in the CDR3. Losses at the gene ends were 1 base for V and 5 bases for J; bases not matched to a gene: 3. This CDR3 reads CASSPLLAGNNEQFF. DNA of the CDR3: TGTGCCAGCTCACCACTCCTAGCGGGAAACAATGAGCAGTTCTTC.

This clonotype was counted many times. V usage is TRBV15 and J usage is TRBJ2-3, with D possibly matching TRBD2 (5 bases). V was pared by 4 bases and J by 4 bases, with 15 bases between. Per germline, CDR1 LNHNV and CDR2 YYDKDF (reference sequence). CDR3 length equals 15 residues. CDR3 in amino acids: CATSKPAVPSDTQYF. CDR3 nucleotides: TGTGCCACCAGCAAGCCAGCGGTCCCATCAGATACGCAGTATTTT.

At least ten counts were recorded for this clonotype. The V gene is TRBV6-1, the J gene TRBJ1-6; no definite D call. The CDR3 loop spans 19 amino acids. Trimming left V 0 bases short and J 0 bases short, with 15 bases between. Looked up from germline, CDR1 is MNHNS and CDR2 is SASEGT. DNA for the CDR3: TGTGCCAGCAGTGAAGCGCCTAAGGGCTCCAGCTCCTATAATTCACCCCTCCACTTT. This codes for CASSEAPKGSSSYNSPLHF.

As regards this clonotype: A read error is possible here, since a much larger clone lies one base away. V usage is TRBV7-9 and J usage is TRBJ2-4; D unresolved. This CDR3 comprises 11 residues. Germline V gives CDR1 SEHNR, CDR2 FQNEAQ (reference sequence). CDR3 amino acids: CASSLLRVLNF. CDR3 DNA sequence: TGTGCCAGCAGCTTACTCCGGGTCTTGAACTTC. Complete variable domain (other parts from reference TRBV7-9 and TRBJ2-4): DTGVSQNPRHKITKRGQNVTFRCDPISEHNRLYWYRQTLGQGPEFLTYFQNEAQLEKSRLLSDRFSAERPKGSFSTLEIQRTEQGDSAMYLCASSLLRVLNFGAGTRLSVL.

The V call is TRBV18, the J call TRBJ1-3, with D unresolved. In germline, CDR1 is KGHSH, CDR2 LQKENI. The CDR3 extends over 17 amino acids. V lost 3 bases and J 0 bases, leaving 15 bases between the germline ends. CDR3 coding DNA: TGTGCCAGCTCACCCCTTATGAGGCATCCCTCTGGAAACACCATATATTTT. Translation gives CASSPLMRHPSGNTIYF. The complete variable domain, with remaining parts taken from reference TRBV18 and TRBJ1-3, reads NAGVMQNPRHLVRRRGQEARLRCSPMKGHSHVYWYRQLPEEGLKFMVYLQKENIIDESGMPKERFSAEFPKEGPSILRIQQVVRGDSAAYFCASSPLMRHPSGNTIYFGEGSWLTVV.

This clonotype occurred many times. The V call is TRBV6-2 or TRBV6-3, the J call TRBJ2-3, with 15 bases lining up with TRBD2. The CDR3 length is 18 residues. V was pared by 6 bases and J by 6 bases, with 13 bases of the junction left unmatched. Germline V gives CDR1 MNHEY, CDR2 SVGEGT. This chain's CDR3 is CASSPGLAGGHRRDTQYF. CDR3 DNA sequence: TGTGCCAGCAGCCCCGGACTAGCGGGAGGGCACCGGCGTGATACGCAGTATTTT.

This clonotype has a handful of counts. This chain connects TRBV6-2 or TRBV6-3 to TRBJ2-7; weak D call: TRBD2 (5 bases). The CDR3 sequence is 15 residues long. Trimming removed 0 bases from V and 3 bases from J, with 12 bases in between. Germline CDR1 MNHEY, CDR2 SVGEGT. Written as DNA, the CDR3 is TGTGCCAGCAGTTACTCGGGTGGGAGTTTCTACGAGCAGTACTTC. The encoded protein is CASSYSGGSFYEQYF.

This clonotype was recorded at least ten times. The V call is TRBV28, the J call TRBJ2-7; 8 bases line up with TRBD2. The CDR3 length is 13 residues. CDR1 is MDHEN and CDR2 is SYDVKM in the germline V gene. Trimming cost V 5 bases and J 5 bases; bases outside gene matches: 5. DNA for the CDR3: TGTGCCAGCAGTAGAGCGGGAGTTAACGAGCAGTACTTC. Protein sequence: CASSRAGVNEQYF.

The table lists this clonotype with a few counts. The chain links TRBV5-5 to TRBJ2-1; the D is unclear. There are 13 residues in the CDR3. Per germline, CDR1 SGHKS and CDR2 YYEKEE (reference sequence). V lost 4 bases and J lost 9, with 14 bases in between. CDR3 loop: CASSVGLTGEQFF. CDR3 in DNA: TGTGCCAGCAGCGTCGGGCTCACCGGTGAGCAGTTCTTC.

On this clonotype itself: Possible read error: a much larger clone is one base away. The V and J genes are TRBV6-2 or TRBV6-3 and TRBJ2-4, with 7 bases that match TRBD2. CDR1 is MNHEY, CDR2 SVGEGT, per germline. Germline trimming cut 2 bases from V and 5 bases from J; bases unmatched to any gene: 9. This CDR3 is 16 amino acids long. The CDR3 sequence is CASSYPRVAGENIQYF. In DNA, the CDR3 is TGTGCCAGCAGTTACCCTCGGGTGGCGGGGGAAAACATTCAGTACTTC.

V is TRBV4-1 and J is TRBJ2-5; no clear D. Germline V gene sequence: CDR1 MGHRA, CDR2 YSYEKL. V shed 1 base and J shed 1 base, with 10 bases lying between them. CDR3 size: 15 residues. CDR3 sequence: CASSQALASQETQYF. The CDR3 coding sequence is TGCGCCAGCAGCCAAGCTCTGGCTAGCCAAGAGACCCAGTACTTC.

This chain uses TRBV18 with TRBJ1-5; TRBD1 matches at 9 bases. J was trimmed by 2 bases and V by 6 bases; bases with no gene match: 5. The CDR3 has 15 residues. In germline, CDR1 is KGHSH, CDR2 LQKENI. Here the CDR3 DNA reads TGTGCCAGCTCGCGACAGGGGGTGGGCAATCAGCCCCAGCATTTT. Its translation is CASSRQGVGNQPQHF.

This clonotype was seen repeatedly, ten times or more. V is TRBV27 and J is TRBJ1-1; D call uncertain. There are 11 residues in the CDR3. The germline V gene has CDR1 MNHEY and CDR2 SMNVEV (reference sequence). Trimming stripped 7 bases from V and 7 bases from J, with 10 bases between. CDR3 sequence (DNA): TGTGCCAGCACTGACTACAATGAAGCTTTCTTT. This gives the protein CASTDYNEAFF.

The sample holds many counts of this clonotype. This rearrangement joins TRBV30 to TRBJ2-7; possible D gene TRBD2, 5 bases. Looked up from germline, CDR1 is GTSNPN and CDR2 is SVGIG (reference sequence). V lost 0 bases and J 2 bases, leaving 11 bases between the germline ends. CDR3 length equals 14 residues. CDR3 sequence: CAWSVWRATYEQYF. The CDR3 DNA follows: TGTGCCTGGAGTGTATGGCGGGCGACCTACGAGCAGTACTTC.

This clonotype was detected ten times or more. The chain uses TRBV18 and TRBJ1-1; no definite D call. CDR3 length equals 14 residues. Deletions cut 2 bases from V and 5 bases from J, with 12 bases between. Germline values: CDR1 KGHSH, CDR2 LQKENI. The CDR3 sequence: CASSPGVAGTEAFF. CDR3 DNA sequence: TGTGCCAGCTCACCAGGGGTCGCGGGTACTGAAGCTTTCTTT.

The table lists this clonotype with a few counts. The rearrangement uses TRBV29-1 and TRBJ1-4; D possibly corresponds to TRBD1 (5 bases). CDR1 and CDR2 (germline): SQVTM, ANQGSEA. V gave up 4 bases and J gave up 8 bases, with 17 bases separating them. The CDR3 is 14 amino acids. CDR3 sequence reads: CSVGGRGVGEKLFF. The CDR3 coding sequence is TGCAGCGTTGGGGGTAGGGGCGTCGGGGAAAAACTGTTTTTT.

This clonotype was seen at least ten times. The J gene is TRBJ2-2, the V gene TRBV27, with 7 bases fitting TRBD1. Germline values: CDR1 MNHEY, CDR2 SMNVEV (reference sequence). The CDR3 is 13 residues long. V lost 5 bases to trimming and J lost 6 bases; unmatched junction nucleotides: 3. This CDR3 reads CASSDTGAGELFF. CDR3 bases: TGTGCCAGCAGTGACACAGGGGCCGGGGAGCTGTTTTTT.

This clonotype is a singleton in its sample. Since a much larger clone is just one base distant, this may be a read error. The V gene is TRBV11-2, the J gene TRBJ1-3; 7 bases align to TRBD1. Germline assignment: CDR1 SGHAT and CDR2 FQNNGV. The CDR3 has 17 residues. CDR3: CASSLGGGGADENTRYF. CDR3 coding DNA: TGTGCCAGCAGCTTAGGCGGAGGGGGCGCGGACGAAAACACCAGATATTTT.

This clonotype occurred a few times. The rearrangement joins TRBV28 to TRBJ2-1; no definite D call. This CDR3 has 13 residues. Between the trimmed V and J ends, which lost 7 bases and 0 bases, there was a span of 7 bases. Looked up from germline, CDR1 is MDHEN and CDR2 is SYDVKM. The CDR3 DNA reads as TGTGCCAGCATGAAGAGCTCCTACAATGAGCAGTTCTTC. It encodes CASMKSSYNEQFF.

This clonotype was found many times. The V and J genes are TRBV18 and TRBJ1-1, with a weak D call TRBD1 (5 bases). The germline V gene has CDR1 KGHSH and CDR2 LQKENI. The CDR3 sequence is 16 residues long. Trimming cost V 2 bases and J 1 base, with 14 bases left between them. The CDR3 is CASSPKGTQGNTEAFF. The CDR3, as DNA: TGTGCCAGCTCACCAAAGGGCACGCAGGGGAACACTGAAGCTTTCTTT.

The V gene is TRBV5-4, the J gene TRBJ2-2, with TRBD1 matching 9 bases. The germline V gene encodes CDR1 SGHNT and CDR2 YYREEE (reference sequence). V was clipped by 4 bases and J by 0 bases; unmatched bases: 4. CDR3 size: 16 residues. The CDR3 nucleotides read TGTGCCAGCAGCCGCGGGACAGGGACGAACACCGGGGAGCTGTTTTTT. The encoded protein is CASSRGTGTNTGELFF.

V gene TRBV30 combines with J gene TRBJ1-1, with a possible D match to TRBD1 (5 bases). The V gene's germline CDR1 is GTSNPN and CDR2 SVGIG (reference sequence). The germline V and J ends were trimmed by 2 bases and 4 bases, with 11 bases remaining between them. The CDR3 is made up of 13 amino acids. In nucleotides, the CDR3 is TGTGCCTGGAGTTTGGGGGTGGCCACTGAAGCTTTCTTT. Residues: CAWSLGVATEAFF.

This sequence joins TRBV30 and TRBJ2-7; D is perhaps TRBD2 (5 bases). Germline CDR1 reads GTSNPN; CDR2 reads SVGIG (reference sequence). This CDR3 has 15 residues. Trimming left V 1 base short and J 2 bases short, with 15 bases between. The CDR3 loop reads CAWSGTLKSPYEQYF. CDR3 in DNA: TGTGCCTGGAGTGGGACTCTAAAGTCCCCCTACGAGCAGTACTTC.

This clonotype was seen a handful of times. The chain recombines TRBV7-2 with TRBJ2-2; D is possibly TRBD2 (5 bases). This CDR3 has 16 residues. The V and J ends lost 5 bases and 4 bases respectively, with 17 bases between them. Germline V lookup: CDR1 SGHTA, CDR2 FQGNSA. CDR3: CASSTYGLRATGELFF. CDR3 DNA sequence: TGTGCCAGCAGCACCTACGGACTGCGAGCCACCGGGGAGCTGTTTTTT. Together with reference TRBV7-2 and TRBJ2-2, the CDR3 gives the full variable domain: GAGVSQSPSNKVTEKGKDVELRCDPISGHTALYWYRQSLGQGLEFLIYFQGNSAPDKSGLPSDRFSAERTGGSVSTLTIQRTQQEDSAVYLCASSTYGLRATGELFFGEGSRLTVL.